Below, 19 T cell receptor beta chains from the same sample are listed, as sequenced in a study of cytomegalovirus exposure and HLA in healthy donors. The PCR had 60 Vbeta and 13 Jbeta primers. Clones were read by immunoSEQ multiplex PCR, and TCRdb kept only the in-frame ones, dropping some. The profile shows more than 95,000 clones, 83% of them singletons. The sample consisted of PBMCs. These receptor sequences come from a woman aged 40 to 50 in good health and CMV-seropositive.

The gene calls are TRBV28 and TRBJ1-2; no clear D gene. This CDR3 is built from 17 residues. Trimming pared 8 bases from V and 4 bases from J, leaving 26 bases between. The germline V gene encodes CDR1 MDHEN and CDR2 SYDVKM. The DNA of the CDR3 is TGTGCCAGCCGATTAACCCTTGGCGGGGAAGGGCTCTATGGCTACACCTTC. This translates into CASRLTLGGEGLYGYTF.

The chain combines TRBV6-1 with TRBJ2-2; 7 nucleotides line up with TRBD1. Per the germline V gene, CDR1 is MNHNS and CDR2 is SASEGT. V lost 5 bases and J lost 6; bases outside the gene matches: 9. There are 15 residues in the CDR3. CDR3 in DNA: TGTGCCAGCAGTCCGACAGGGCTTGGGGCCGGGGAGCTGTTTTTT. This gives the protein CASSPTGLGAGELFF.

A single count supports this clone. The V and J genes are TRBV7-9 and TRBJ2-7; maybe TRBD1 (5 bases). Germline V gene sequence: CDR1 SEHNR, CDR2 FQNEAQ (reference sequence). V shed 1 base and J shed 6 bases, with 13 bases lying between them. The CDR3 has 14 residues. CDR3 coding DNA: TGTGCCAGCAGCTTAGGGCAGGGCGCATCCGAGCAGTACTTC. Its protein is CASSLGQGASEQYF. Combining the CDR3 with reference TRBV7-9 and TRBJ2-7 gives the whole variable domain DTGVSQNPRHKITKRGQNVTFRCDPISEHNRLYWYRQTLGQGPEFLTYFQNEAQLEKSRLLSDRFSAERPKGSFSTLEIQRTEQGDSAMYLCASSLGQGASEQYFGPGTRLTVT.

This clone was counted a single time. V and J are TRBV27 and TRBJ2-1; 12 bases line up with TRBD2. With V trimmed by 1 base and J by 9 bases, 10 bases remained unmatched. The CDR3 is 17 residues long. Germline-derived CDR1 and CDR2 are MNHEY and SMNVEV (reference sequence). Here the CDR3 reads CASSLYLGLAGRSEQFF. The CDR3 DNA sequence: TGTGCCAGCAGTTTATACTTAGGACTAGCGGGGAGGAGTGAGCAGTTCTTC.

In the case of this clone: The same CDR3 arises from other DNA sequences in this sample as well. The chain is built from TRBV28 and TRBJ2-2; the match to TRBD1 covers 10 bases. The CDR3 is made up of 17 amino acids. Germline CDR1 MDHEN, CDR2 SYDVKM. Trimming took 4 bases from V and 3 from J; bases not matched to a gene: 8. The CDR3 reads CASSSPGQGSDTGELFF. In DNA, the CDR3 is TGTGCCAGCAGTTCTCCGGGACAGGGGTCAGACACCGGGGAGCTGTTTTTT.

V gene TRBV19 combines with J gene TRBJ1-1; 7 bases match TRBD1. Trimming cost V 6 bases and J 8 bases; bases outside gene matches: 3. Per germline, CDR1 LNHDA and CDR2 SQIVND (reference sequence). The CDR3 spans 11 residues. The CDR3 loop reads CASRRGLEAFF. CDR3 coding DNA: TGTGCCAGTAGAAGGGGGCTGGAAGCTTTCTTT.

The chain has TRBV15 and TRBJ2-5; D gene uncertain. Trimming cost V 0 bases and J 5 bases, with 4 bases left between them. This CDR3 is 12 amino acids long. CDR1 is LNHNV and CDR2 is YYDKDF in the germline V gene (reference sequence). CDR3 sequence: CATSRDMETQYF. CDR3 nucleotides: TGTGCCACCAGCAGAGATATGGAGACCCAGTACTTC.

J is TRBJ1-1 and V is TRBV7-8; no firm D call. The CDR3 totals 13 residues. Germline lookup yields CDR1 SGHVS and CDR2 FQNEAQ. The V end lost 3 bases, the J end lost 1 base, and 6 bases lay between the germline ends. CDR3 sequence: CASSLRGNTEAFF. CDR3 sequence (DNA): TGTGCCAGCAGCTTGAGAGGGAACACTGAAGCTTTCTTT.

This chain joins TRBV27 and TRBJ1-6; 7 nucleotides align to TRBD1. CDR1 is MNHEY and CDR2 is SMNVEV in the germline V gene (reference sequence). The length of the CDR3 is 18 residues. After removal of 4 bases from V and 0 bases from J, the junction contained 9 bases not matched to a gene. DNA of the CDR3: TGTGCCAGCAGTTCGGAGGCAGGGGGTGCCTCCTATAATTCACCCCTCCACTTT. It encodes CASSSEAGGASYNSPLHF.

This chain links TRBV29-1 with TRBJ1-2; D gene ambiguous. CDR3 length: 12 residues. The V gene's germline CDR1 is SQVTM and CDR2 ANQGSEA. Trimming shortened V by 8 bases and J by 8 bases, and 18 bases separated the two germline ends. The CDR3 DNA sequence: TGCAGCACCGACGGCGGCAGCCTAGGCTACACCTTC. This codes for CSTDGGSLGYTF.

The gene calls are TRBV30 and TRBJ1-2; D unclear. The V end lost 3 bases, the J end lost 2 bases, and 4 bases lay between the germline ends. Looked up from germline, CDR1 is GTSNPN and CDR2 is SVGIG (reference sequence). The CDR3 sequence is 11 residues long. The CDR3 sequence is CAWRENYGYTF. CDR3 nucleotides: TGTGCCTGGAGAGAGAACTATGGCTACACCTTC. The whole variable domain, filled in from reference TRBV30 and TRBJ1-2, reads SQTIHQWPATLVQPVGSPLSLECTVEGTSNPNLYWYRQAAGRGLQLLFYSVGIGQISSEVPQNLSASRPQDRQFILSSKKLLLSDSGFYLCAWRENYGYTFGSGTRLTVV.

This clone was seen a handful of times. J is TRBJ2-7 and V is TRBV10-2, with D unresolved. Germline values: CDR1 WSHSY, CDR2 SAAADI. The CDR3 totals 14 residues. V shed 4 bases and J shed 0 bases, with 10 bases lying between them. This CDR3 is CASSVAESSYEQYF. Written as DNA, the CDR3 is TGCGCCAGCAGTGTAGCAGAAAGCTCCTACGAGCAGTACTTC.

The chain links TRBV18 to TRBJ2-5; perhaps TRBD2 as D (5 bases). V gave up 0 bases and J gave up 10 bases, with 12 bases separating them. The CDR3 has 13 amino acids. The germline CDR1 and CDR2 sequences are KGHSH and LQKENI. The CDR3 protein is CASSPPGREGQYF. DNA of the CDR3: TGTGCCAGCTCACCACCGGGTCGTGAGGGCCAGTACTTC.

The chain uses TRBV30 and TRBJ2-7; the D gene is possibly TRBD1 (5 bases). Germline CDR1 and CDR2: GTSNPN and SVGIG (reference sequence). The V gene lost 1 base and the J gene lost 2 bases, with 9 bases spanning the gap. The CDR3 length is 13 residues. CDR3 bases: TGTGCCTGGAGTGCTGGGGCGACCTACGAGCAGTACTTC. Protein product: CAWSAGATYEQYF. Drawing the rest from reference TRBV30 and TRBJ2-7, the complete variable domain is SQTIHQWPATLVQPVGSPLSLECTVEGTSNPNLYWYRQAAGRGLQLLFYSVGIGQISSEVPQNLSASRPQDRQFILSSKKLLLSDSGFYLCAWSAGATYEQYFGPGTRLTVT.

This clone appeared once. The chain joins TRBV5-4 to TRBJ2-1, with TRBD2 matching 8 bases. V shed 6 bases, J shed 6 bases, and the junction held 8 bases outside the gene matches. The CDR3 runs 14 residues. The germline CDR1 and CDR2 sequences are SGHNT and YYREEE (reference sequence). CDR3 nucleotide sequence: TGTGCCAGCAACACACCGGGACTAGTCAATGAGCAGTTCTTC. Translation gives CASNTPGLVNEQFF. Combining the CDR3 with reference TRBV5-4 and TRBJ2-1 gives the whole variable domain ETGVTQSPTHLIKTRGQQVTLRCSSQSGHNTVSWYQQALGQGPQFIFQYYREEENGRGNFPPRFSGLQFPNYSSELNVNALELDDSALYLCASNTPGLVNEQFFGPGTRLTVL.

V usage is TRBV7-9 and J usage is TRBJ2-7; TRBD1 might be the D (5 bases). Trimming cost V 5 bases and J 5 bases, with 19 bases left between them. CDR3 length: 15 amino acids. CDR1 and CDR2 from the germline V gene are SEHNR and FQNEAQ (reference sequence). The CDR3 is CASSPPNSRVDEQYF. The CDR3 bases are TGTGCCAGCAGCCCACCCAACTCCAGGGTTGACGAGCAGTACTTC.

The chain carries TRBV28 and TRBJ2-7; D is possibly TRBD2 (6 bases). V lost 6 bases, J lost 2 bases, and 23 bases lay in between. Germline loops: CDR1 MDHEN, CDR2 SYDVKM. This CDR3 spans 17 amino acids. The CDR3 loop reads CASRPLPTLANPYEQYF. The CDR3 DNA reads TGTGCCAGCAGACCCCTCCCCACGCTAGCGAACCCCTACGAGCAGTACTTC.

The V gene is TRBV19, the J gene TRBJ2-1; possible D gene TRBD1, 6 bases. Germline loops: CDR1 LNHDA, CDR2 SQIVND (reference sequence). The CDR3 runs to 16 residues. The germline V and J ends were trimmed by 5 bases and 4 bases, with 18 bases remaining between them. CDR3 amino acids: CASSPPGDEKYNEQFF. Here the CDR3 DNA reads TGTGCCAGTAGTCCTCCAGGGGATGAAAAATACAATGAGCAGTTCTTC.

This clone came up a few times. The V call is TRBV19, the J call TRBJ2-2; 10 bases match TRBD2. The J segment lost 1 base and the V segment lost 4 bases, leaving 3 bases of the junction unmatched. Germline V gene lookup returns CDR1 LNHDA and CDR2 SQIVND (reference sequence). The CDR3 length is 16 residues. The CDR3 DNA is TGTGCCAGTAGTAACATAGCGGGAGGGAACACCGGGGAGCTGTTTTTT. Amino acids: CASSNIAGGNTGELFF.